These T cell receptor beta chains were read from a single sample in a study of CD8+CD57+ T cells in acquired aplastic anemia. TCRdb re-called the reads through MiXCR, storing one row per CDR3 protein. Of about 180,000 distinct CDR3 sequences listed, about half are singletons. The specimen sequenced was sorted CD4+, CD8+, or CD8+CD57+ T cells (not recorded which) from PBMCs. These receptors all stem from a human donor with aplastic anemia. CDR3s include the opening cysteine and the closing phenylalanine or tryptophan. A D gene is named only where the DNA matches it firmly. Rows may omit the clone size; those that give it use once, few, many or a size class.

d_call: -
v_call: TRBV7-2
j_call: TRBJ2-7
clone_size: many
cdr3_nt: TGTGCCAGCAGCTTAGGGAACGAGCAGTACTTC
cdr3_aa: CASSLGNEQYF

d_call: TRBD1
v_call: TRBV4-2
j_call: TRBJ1-1
clone_size: many
cdr3_nt: TGTGCCAGCAGCCATGGGACAGGGCAGAACACTGAAGCTTTCTTT
cdr3_aa: CASSHGTGQNTEAFF

d_call: -
v_call: TRBV19
j_call: TRBJ2-5
clone_size: many
cdr3_nt: TGTGCCAGTAGTATAGATGCGGTGGGGGGGGGCTCGGAACAAGAGACCCAGTACTTC
cdr3_aa: CASSIDAVGGGSEQETQYF

d_call: TRBD2
v_call: TRBV20-1
j_call: TRBJ2-3
clone_size: few
cdr3_nt: TGCAGTGCCAAGCGGGGGGGCTCAGATACGCAGTATTTT
cdr3_aa: CSAKRGGSDTQYF

d_call: -
v_call: TRBV2
j_call: TRBJ1-5
clone_size: -
cdr3_nt: TGTGCCAGCAGCACGGACAATCAGCCCCAGCATTTT
cdr3_aa: CASSTDNQPQHF

d_call: TRBD1
v_call: TRBV5-1
j_call: TRBJ2-7
clone_size: once
cdr3_nt: TGCGCCAGCAGCCCCGGACAGGGATTCGAGCAGTACTTC
cdr3_aa: CASSPGQGFEQYF

d_call: -
v_call: TRBV5-1
j_call: TRBJ1-2
clone_size: -
cdr3_nt: TGCGCCAGCAGAGTCGGCCCAGGCGGGATGGGCTATGGCTACACCTTC
cdr3_aa: CASRVGPGGMGYGYTF

d_call: -
v_call: TRBV29-1
j_call: TRBJ2-5
clone_size: few
cdr3_nt: TGCAGCGCGGCGACGGGGAGGGGGCGAGAGACCCAGTACTTC
cdr3_aa: CSAATGRGRETQYF

d_call: -
v_call: TRBV6-4
j_call: TRBJ1-5
clone_size: -
cdr3_nt: TGTGCCAGCAGTGACAGTTATAGCAATCAGCCCCAGCATTTT
cdr3_aa: CASSDSYSNQPQHF

d_call: TRBD1
v_call: TRBV13
j_call: TRBJ1-2
clone_size: many
cdr3_nt: TGTGCCAGCAGCCTACAGGGGAGATTGTATGGCTACACCTTC
cdr3_aa: CASSLQGRLYGYTF

d_call: -
v_call: TRBV19
j_call: TRBJ1-5
clone_size: many
cdr3_nt: TGTGCCAGTAGGATACAGGCTTGGAGTCAGCCCCAGCATTTT
cdr3_aa: CASRIQAWSQPQHF

d_call: TRBD2
v_call: TRBV6-1
j_call: TRBJ2-7
clone_size: -
cdr3_nt: TGTGCCAGCAAACAGACTAGCGGAAGCTACGAGCAGTACTTC
cdr3_aa: CASKQTSGSYEQYF

d_call: TRBD1
v_call: TRBV29-1
j_call: TRBJ2-2
clone_size: -
cdr3_nt: TGCAGCGTTGAGATAGAGAGGGGGCTCGCCGGGGAGCTGTTTTTT
cdr3_aa: CSVEIERGLAGELFF

d_call: -
v_call: TRBV7-2
j_call: TRBJ2-5
clone_size: few
cdr3_nt: TGTGCCAGCAGCTCCGGGACGGAGACCCAGTACTTC
cdr3_aa: CASSSGTETQYF

d_call: TRBD1
v_call: TRBV2
j_call: TRBJ2-5
clone_size: -
cdr3_nt: TGTGCCAGCAGTCAGACAGGGGTAGAGACCCAGTACTTC
cdr3_aa: CASSQTGVETQYF

d_call: -
v_call: TRBV24-1
j_call: TRBJ2-1
clone_size: -
cdr3_nt: TGTGCCACCAGTGATTCTACCTCCTACAATGAGCAGTTCTTC
cdr3_aa: CATSDSTSYNEQFF

d_call: -
v_call: TRBV6-1
j_call: TRBJ2-2
clone_size: many
cdr3_nt: TGTGCCACCACCGGACATGAACAAACCGGGGAGCTGTTTTTT
cdr3_aa: CATTGHEQTGELFF

d_call: TRBD1
v_call: TRBV20-1
j_call: TRBJ2-3
clone_size: many
cdr3_nt: TGCAGTGCGCTAAGTCGCGGGACAGGGGTCGCAGATACGCAGTATTTT
cdr3_aa: CSALSRGTGVADTQYF

d_call: -
v_call: TRBV12-3/TRBV12-4
j_call: TRBJ2-3
clone_size: -
cdr3_nt: TGTGCCAGCAGCCCCCTACTGACGCAGTATTTT
cdr3_aa: CASSPLLTQYF

d_call: TRBD1
v_call: TRBV3-1
j_call: TRBJ2-3
clone_size: -
cdr3_nt: TGTGCCAGCAGCCAAGGTTCGGGACAGGGGCTAGCGGATACGCAGTATTTT
cdr3_aa: CASSQGSGQGLADTQYF

d_call: TRBD1
v_call: TRBV10-3
j_call: TRBJ1-2
clone_size: -
cdr3_nt: TGTGCCACCTGGGACAGGGGCGGCAGTGGCTACACCTTC
cdr3_aa: CATWDRGGSGYTF

d_call: -
v_call: TRBV7-2
j_call: TRBJ2-7
clone_size: many
cdr3_nt: TGTGCCAGCAGCCTCCTGGGGTCCTCCTACGAGCAGTACTTC
cdr3_aa: CASSLLGSSYEQYF

d_call: -
v_call: TRBV19
j_call: TRBJ2-7
clone_size: -
cdr3_nt: TGTGCCAGTAGTACCTCGGGGCTTAGCTCCTACGAGCAGTACTTC
cdr3_aa: CASSTSGLSSYEQYF

d_call: -
v_call: TRBV6-5
j_call: TRBJ2-7
clone_size: few
cdr3_nt: TGTGCCAGCAGTTACTCCTACGATCAGTACTTC
cdr3_aa: CASSYSYDQYF

d_call: -
v_call: TRBV19
j_call: TRBJ2-5
clone_size: -
cdr3_nt: TGTGCCAGTAGTCCCCAGGGCCAAGAGACCCAGTACTTC
cdr3_aa: CASSPQGQETQYF

d_call: TRBD1
v_call: TRBV2
j_call: TRBJ1-5
clone_size: few
cdr3_nt: TGTGCCAGCAGGACTAAGGGACAGGGAAGCAATCAGCCCCAGCATTTT
cdr3_aa: CASRTKGQGSNQPQHF

d_call: -
v_call: TRBV25-1
j_call: TRBJ2-1
clone_size: many
cdr3_nt: TGTGCCAGCAGTGAATCGGGCCCTAGCTCCTACAATGAGCAGTTCTTC
cdr3_aa: CASSESGPSSYNEQFF

d_call: -
v_call: TRBV3-1
j_call: TRBJ1-1
clone_size: many
cdr3_nt: TGTGCCAGCAGCCTGAACACTGAAGCTTTCTTT
cdr3_aa: CASSLNTEAFF

d_call: -
v_call: TRBV3-1
j_call: TRBJ1-6
clone_size: many
cdr3_nt: TGTGCCAGCAGCCAAGGTCCCTTCAATAATTCACCCCTCCACTTT
cdr3_aa: CASSQGPFNNSPLHF

d_call: TRBD1
v_call: TRBV24-1
j_call: TRBJ1-2
clone_size: -
cdr3_nt: TGTGCCACCAGTGATCAGACACAGGGGTATGGCTACACCTTC
cdr3_aa: CATSDQTQGYGYTF

d_call: TRBD1
v_call: TRBV3-1
j_call: TRBJ2-2
clone_size: -
cdr3_nt: TGTGCCAGCAGTCTACAGGGGGCGGGCACCGGGGAGCTGTTTTTT
cdr3_aa: CASSLQGAGTGELFF

d_call: -
v_call: TRBV19
j_call: TRBJ2-2
clone_size: many
cdr3_nt: TGTGCCAGTAGTGCCCTATCCCCCGCCGGGGAGCTGTTTTTT
cdr3_aa: CASSALSPAGELFF

d_call: -
v_call: TRBV29-1
j_call: TRBJ2-1
clone_size: -
cdr3_nt: TGCAGCGTTGATCGCACATACAATGAGCAGTTCTTC
cdr3_aa: CSVDRTYNEQFF

d_call: -
v_call: TRBV5-1
j_call: TRBJ1-4
clone_size: few
cdr3_nt: TGCGCCAGCAGCTTTGGGGCAGGGTATGAAAAACTGTTTTTT
cdr3_aa: CASSFGAGYEKLFF

d_call: TRBD1
v_call: TRBV10-3
j_call: TRBJ1-1
clone_size: -
cdr3_nt: TGTGCCATCAGTGGGGGACAGGTCACGGGCACTGAAGCTTTCTTT
cdr3_aa: CAISGGQVTGTEAFF

d_call: TRBD2
v_call: TRBV9
j_call: TRBJ2-1
clone_size: -
cdr3_nt: TGTGCCAGCAGCGTAGTAGCGGGGGGCTCCTACAATGAGCAGTTCTTC
cdr3_aa: CASSVVAGGSYNEQFF

d_call: -
v_call: TRBV5-1
j_call: TRBJ2-3
clone_size: -
cdr3_nt: TGCGCCAGCAGCTTCCGAACTAAGGCGGGGAGCACAGATACGCAGTATTTT
cdr3_aa: CASSFRTKAGSTDTQYF

d_call: -
v_call: TRBV7-2
j_call: TRBJ1-4
clone_size: many
cdr3_nt: TGTGCCAGCAGCGGGTACGGGGCTCCAAAAAAACTGTTTTTT
cdr3_aa: CASSGYGAPKKLFF

d_call: -
v_call: TRBV24-1
j_call: TRBJ2-1
clone_size: -
cdr3_nt: TGTGCCGTTAGCGGCCCCCTCTCCTACAATGAGCAGTTCTTC
cdr3_aa: CAVSGPLSYNEQFF

d_call: TRBD2
v_call: TRBV9
j_call: TRBJ2-5
clone_size: many
cdr3_nt: TGTGCCAGCAGCGGCGGGACTAGCGGGAATCAAGAGACCCAGTACTTC
cdr3_aa: CASSGGTSGNQETQYF

d_call: TRBD1
v_call: TRBV2
j_call: TRBJ2-7
clone_size: -
cdr3_nt: TGTGCCAGCAGTGAAGAGGGACAGGGCTCCTACGAGCAGTACTTC
cdr3_aa: CASSEEGQGSYEQYF